One sample yielded the 14 T cell receptor beta chains listed below, sequenced in a study of molecular identifiers for immune sequencing clone quantification. TCRdb analysed the PCR reads with MiXCR anew, one entry per CDR3 protein. The data contain 250,000 to 350,000 distinct CDR3 sequences, around 21% of them singletons. Sequenced sample: naive CD8+ T cells from blood, with Jurkat cell RNA spiked in. Subset: FACS-sorted CD8+CD4-CCR7+CD45RA+ naive T cells. The receptors here all came from a human donor in good health. Some libraries in this study had Jurkat cell RNA spiked in.

The table lists this clonotype with many counts. The J gene is TRBJ2-1, the V gene TRBV27, with 12 nucleotides matching TRBD2. The CDR3 runs to 13 residues. Germline V gene data show CDR1 as MNHEY and CDR2 as SMNVEV (reference sequence). J gave up 10 bases and V 8 bases, and 6 bases lay outside the gene matches. The CDR3 spells CASGGLAGREQFF. The DNA of the CDR3 is TGTGCCAGCGGGGGACTAGCGGGCCGAGAGCAGTTCTTC.

This clonotype was recorded at least ten times. The chain recombines TRBV5-6 with TRBJ1-1; D is undetermined. Germline lookup yields CDR1 SGHDT and CDR2 YYEEEE. The CDR3 consists of 11 residues. Trimming took 0 bases from V and 7 from J, leaving 4 bases between them. This chain's CDR3 is CASSLDYEAFF. The DNA for the CDR3 is TGTGCCAGCAGCTTGGATTATGAAGCTTTCTTT.

This clonotype was counted ten times or more. CDR3 protein: CASSLPSGHTDTQYF. The CDR3 region has the DNA TGTGCCAGCAGCTTGCCGTCGGGTCACACAGATACGCAGTATTTT. This chain joins TRBV5-4 and TRBJ2-3; D is uncertain. Germline lookup yields CDR1 SGHNT and CDR2 YYREEE (reference sequence). The V end was cut by 1 base, the J end by 2 bases, with 11 bases between. This CDR3 region has 15 residues.

About this clonotype: With a much larger clone just one base away, this may be a read error. The chain is built from TRBV12-3 or TRBV12-4 and TRBJ1-5; a possible D gene is TRBD1 (6 bases). This CDR3 contains 15 residues. The CDR3 nucleotides read TGTGCCAGCGGTTTGAGCGGGGGCCAGGGCCAGCCCCAGCATTTT. It translates to CASGLSGGQGQPQHF.

This clonotype has a count of ten or more. V usage is TRBV14 and J usage is TRBJ2-7; perhaps TRBD1 as D (5 bases). Germline CDR1 reads SGHDN; CDR2 reads FVKESK. The CDR3 consists of 15 residues. The V and J ends lost 4 bases and 0 bases respectively, with 13 bases between them. CDR3 coding DNA: TGTGCCAGCAGCCGATCGACAGAGATCTCCTACGAGCAGTACTTC. Translating it yields CASSRSTEISYEQYF.

This clonotype has at least ten counts. The J gene is TRBJ2-1, the V gene TRBV12-3 or TRBV12-4; 9 bases are shared with TRBD1. The trim removed 4 bases at V and 0 bases at J, leaving 4 bases unmatched. This CDR3 is built from 16 residues. The CDR3 here is CASSSGTGRSYNEQFF. DNA of the CDR3: TGTGCCAGCAGTTCCGGGACAGGGCGCTCCTACAATGAGCAGTTCTTC.

This clonotype was seen ten or more times. This chain links TRBV27 with TRBJ2-7, with D maybe TRBD2 (6 bases). V was clipped by 4 bases and J by 4 bases, with 20 bases between them. The CDR3 is made up of 16 amino acids. Germline CDR1 reads MNHEY; CDR2 reads SMNVEV (reference sequence). The DNA for the CDR3 is TGTGCCAGCAGTTCTCTCCCGGTGCGGGGCGGGTACGAGCAGTACTTC. Translated: CASSSLPVRGGYEQYF.

The chain combines TRBV6-5 with TRBJ2-3; D may be TRBD2 (6 bases). The V and J ends lost 6 bases and 0 bases respectively, with 16 bases between them. The germline V gene has CDR1 MNHEY and CDR2 SVGAGI. The CDR3 has 16 amino acids. CDR3 nucleotide sequence: TGTGCCAGCAGCCACTCGGGGGAGTTCAGCACAGATACGCAGTATTTT. This translates into CASSHSGEFSTDTQYF.

The J gene is TRBJ1-1, the V gene TRBV6-6; no clear D gene. Germline V gives CDR1 MNHNY, CDR2 SVGAGI (reference sequence). The CDR3 contains 10 residues. V lost 9 bases and J lost 0, with 2 bases in between. The CDR3 DNA is TGTGCCAGTGTGAACACTGAAGCTTTCTTT. Protein: CASVNTEAFF.

There are many counts of this clonotype. The rearrangement uses TRBV6-5 and TRBJ1-1; no definite D call. This CDR3 comprises 14 residues. V dropped 3 bases and J dropped 3 bases, with 11 bases sitting between them. Germline CDR1 MNHEY, CDR2 SVGAGI. This CDR3 reads CASSYFGGDTEAFF. CDR3 bases: TGTGCCAGCAGTTATTTTGGAGGCGACACTGAAGCTTTCTTT.

The count of this clonotype is one. One base away lies a much larger clone, so this may be a sequencing read error. The rearrangement uses TRBV7-9 and TRBJ2-3; D is unclear. Trimming took 4 bases from V and 8 from J, leaving 10 bases between them. The CDR3 length is 12 residues. Germline V gene lookup returns CDR1 SEHNR and CDR2 FQNEAQ (reference sequence). DNA of the CDR3: TGTGCCAGCAGCTCCTATCCAGGTACGCAGTATTTT. Its translation: CASSSYPGTQYF. Variable domain in full (rest from reference TRBV7-9 and TRBJ2-3): DTGVSQNPRHKITKRGQNVTFRCDPISEHNRLYWYRQTLGQGPEFLTYFQNEAQLEKSRLLSDRFSAERPKGSFSTLEIQRTEQGDSAMYLCASSSYPGTQYFGPGTRLTVL.

The sample holds many counts of this clonotype. CDR3 nucleotides: TGTGCCAGCAGCTTAGGCTTCGGGACAGGGGCCTACGAGCAGTACTTC. It is translated as CASSLGFGTGAYEQYF. V and J are TRBV7-2 and TRBJ2-7; 10 bases are a match to TRBD1. V trimming: 1 base; J trimming: 2 bases; junction bases outside the gene matches: 5. This CDR3 is 16 amino acids long. The V gene's germline CDR1 is SGHTA and CDR2 FQGNSA.

There are many counts of this clonotype. CDR3: CASSSGSGTGFHEQYF. DNA for the CDR3: TGTGCCAGCAGCTCTGGAAGCGGGACAGGGTTCCACGAGCAGTACTTC. The chain links TRBV7-2 to TRBJ2-7, with TRBD1 identical over 9 bases. The germline V gene encodes CDR1 SGHTA and CDR2 FQGNSA. The V segment lost 4 bases and the J segment 5 bases; nucleotides outside the gene matches: 12. This CDR3 region has 16 residues. The full variable domain, in which reference TRBV7-2 and TRBJ2-7 provide the parts outside the CDR3, is GAGVSQSPSNKVTEKGKDVELRCDPISGHTALYWYRQSLGQGLEFLIYFQGNSAPDKSGLPSDRFSAERTGGSVSTLTIQRTQQEDSAVYLCASSSGSGTGFHEQYFGPGTRLTVT.

With regard to this clonotype: A read error is possible here, since a much larger clone lies one base away. The chain has TRBV5-3 and TRBJ2-3; a possible D gene is TRBD2 (5 bases). TRBV5-3 is given ORF status, its function remaining uncertain. Trimming took off 8 bases at V and 8 bases at J, with 24 bases between the two ends. This CDR3 comprises 15 residues. The CDR3 bases are TGTGCCAGCAGCACCCCCGGCGGGCGGGCAGGTACGCAGTATTTT. Its translation is CASSTPGGRAGTQYF.